These T cell receptor beta chains were read from a single sample in a study of shared clonotypes between healthy human individuals. Assay: immunoSEQ multiplex PCR; the TCRdb copy retains only in-frame clones and omits some. The sample contains roughly 2.4 million clones, nearly 97% of which appear only once. The sequencing sample was made of naive CD4+ T cells sorted from blood. Receptors were obtained from a man younger than 35 in good health. CDR3s include the opening cysteine and the closing phenylalanine or tryptophan.

TRBV4-1 CASSQEGDRRNYGYTF
TRBV4-2 CASSQDKRANNSPLHF
TRBV30 CAWSYRTDSYEQYF
TRBV6-6 CASSRTVANTEAFF
TRBV5-8 CASNRQGVYEQYF
TRBV11-2 CASSPRQGPNTGELFF
TRBV5-1 CASSASTGNYGYTF
TRBV30 CAWSSGFLVGELFF
TRBV5-6 CASSLGRGVRTEAFF
TRBV2 CASSEAGGDSGELFF
TRBV4-3 CASSQVSGSADTQYF
TRBV6-6 CAIQTGVTEAFF
TRBV5-1 CASSKGIADQETQYF
TRBV5-1 CASSFQVSYEQYF
TRBV5-1 CASSLGLAGENEQYF
TRBV10-3 CAISDTRANTGELFF
TRBV7-2 CASSHHNRFDQPQHF
TRBV6-6 CASRGPQGIQAFF
TRBV7-3 CASRSAGFSTDTQYF
TRBV13 CASSPLRATYEQYF
TRBV5-1 CASSYPQGTGEQYF
TRBV10-1 CASSDPKTGNYNEQFF
TRBV19 CASSIEARGAGRSKNIQYF
TRBV5-1 CASSLTGPTKNIQYF
TRBV19 CASGRDRNQPQHF
TRBV27 CASSLSDSYEQYF
TRBV10-3 CATGKGIGNEQFF
TRBV4-1 CASSQVLGQNTEAFF
TRBV15 CATRDSGANVLTF